This TCR beta chain emerged from a study of Tregs in tolerant kidney transplant recipients. Germline values: CDR1 SGHRS, CDR2 YFSETQ. The V and J ends lost 5 bases and 5 bases, in that order; junction bases with no gene match: 7. This CDR3 is 14 amino acids long. Sequenced by immunoSEQ multiplex PCR; TCRdb stores in-frame clones only, minus some. In the table there are about 64,000 clones, 95% to 98% of which are singletons. Unstimulated Tregs (CD4+CD25+CD127-) and CD4+CD25- non-Tregs were sorted from PBMCs. The input for sequencing was Tregs from blood, taken before the transplant. The rearrangement joins TRBV5-1 to TRBJ2-7, with 10 bases identical to TRBD1. This receptor was obtained from a human donor who received a combined kidney and bone marrow transplant. CDR3 nucleotide sequence: TGCGCCAGCAGGATATCGGGACAGGGGAACGAGCAGTACTTC. This translates into CASRISGQGNEQYF.